This TCR beta chain was sequenced during a study of T cell repertoires in cytomegalovirus infection. About the research overall: A matching HLA type, together with CMV infection, was signaled by public TCR beta signatures. Study observations and caveats: Ex vivo responses were dominated by HLA-C-restricted CMV-specific TCR beta clonotypes.

Via MiXCR, TCRdb re-called the reads, giving one row per CDR3 protein. The profile shows approximately 700,000 distinct CDR3 sequences, roughly a third of them singletons. A note on this clonotype: Its antigen is undetermined.

The CDR3 length is 18 residues. The V gene end was trimmed by 7 bases and the J gene end by 6 bases; junction bases not matched to a gene: 16. Germline CDR1 and CDR2: SNHLY and FYNNEI. The receptor comes from a human donor in good health (CMV status not recorded). Some clones in this sample may be carry-over from other donors' samples. The V gene is TRBV2, the J gene TRBJ2-7; 15 positions match TRBD2. Specimen: PBMCs. CDR3 nucleotide sequence: TGTGCCAGCACTCGGCAGGGAGGGACTAGCGGGAGGTCCGCCGAGCAGTACTTC. It yields the protein CASTRQGGTSGRSAEQYF.